The present entry profiles one T cell receptor beta chain with its context. This entry comes from a study of blood T cell repertoires in COVID-19. About the study: The United States, Italy and Spain provided the acute and convalescent COVID-19 samples.

Authors' data handling: Amplification of reference gene primers was used by the study to estimate nucleated cell counts. Profiled with immunoSEQ multiplex PCR; TCRdb holds only in-frame clones, not every one. V, J and clone size were drawn from that table, and D and trimming were deduced from the DNA. Of 200,000 to 250,000 clones in the sample, about 87% are singletons; the top ten hold roughly 1.2%. The receptor comes from a man between 25 and 39 years old who had recovered from COVID-19. Sample: PBMCs or T cells enriched from blood (not recorded which).

CDR3 region: CASSVMHAAQETQYF. The CDR3 DNA sequence: TGTGCCAGCAGCGTCATGCATGCAGCGCAAGAGACCCAGTACTTC. V usage is TRBV7-7 and J usage is TRBJ2-5, with D hard to call. This CDR3 comprises 15 residues. Trimming cost V 5 bases and J 2 bases, with 15 bases left between them. The V gene's germline CDR1 is SSHAT and CDR2 FNYEAQ (reference sequence).